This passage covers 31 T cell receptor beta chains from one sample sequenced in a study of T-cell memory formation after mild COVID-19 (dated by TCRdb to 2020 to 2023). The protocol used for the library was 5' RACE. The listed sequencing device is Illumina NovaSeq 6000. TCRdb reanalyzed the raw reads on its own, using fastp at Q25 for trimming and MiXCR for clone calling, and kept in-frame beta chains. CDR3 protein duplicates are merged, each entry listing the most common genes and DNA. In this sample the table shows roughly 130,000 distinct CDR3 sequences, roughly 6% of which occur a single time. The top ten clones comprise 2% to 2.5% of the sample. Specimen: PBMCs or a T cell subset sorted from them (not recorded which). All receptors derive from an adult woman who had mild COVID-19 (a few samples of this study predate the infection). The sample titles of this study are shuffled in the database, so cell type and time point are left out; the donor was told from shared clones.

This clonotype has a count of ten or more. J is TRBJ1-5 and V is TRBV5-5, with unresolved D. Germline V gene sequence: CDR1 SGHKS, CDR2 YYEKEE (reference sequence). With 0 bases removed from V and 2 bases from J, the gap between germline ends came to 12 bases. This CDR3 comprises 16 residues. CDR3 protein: CASSLEWAVGNQPQHF. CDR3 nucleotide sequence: TGTGCCAGCAGCTTGGAATGGGCAGTCGGCAATCAGCCCCAGCATTTT.

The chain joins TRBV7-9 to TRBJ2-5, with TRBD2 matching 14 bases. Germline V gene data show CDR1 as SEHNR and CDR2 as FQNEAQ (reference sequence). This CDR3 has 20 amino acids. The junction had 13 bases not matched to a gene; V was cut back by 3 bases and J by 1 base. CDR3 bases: TGTGCCAGCAGCTTTCTCCAGCCGGGACTAGCGGGGGCCCTCCAAGAGACCCAGTACTTC. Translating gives CASSFLQPGLAGALQETQYF.

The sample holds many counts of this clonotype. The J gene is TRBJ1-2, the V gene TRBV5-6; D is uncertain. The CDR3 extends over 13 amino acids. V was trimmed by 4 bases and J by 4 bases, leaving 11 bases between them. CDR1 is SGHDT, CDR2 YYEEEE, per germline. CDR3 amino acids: CASSVGMSYGYTF. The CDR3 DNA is TGTGCCAGCAGCGTGGGGATGTCCTATGGCTACACCTTC.

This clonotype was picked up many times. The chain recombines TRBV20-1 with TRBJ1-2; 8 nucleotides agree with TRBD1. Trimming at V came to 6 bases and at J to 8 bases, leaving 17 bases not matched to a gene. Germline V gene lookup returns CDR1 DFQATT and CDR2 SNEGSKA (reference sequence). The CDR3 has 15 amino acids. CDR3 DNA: TGCAGTGCAATTGACCGGACAGGGTATTTGGACGGCTACACCTTC. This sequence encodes CSAIDRTGYLDGYTF.

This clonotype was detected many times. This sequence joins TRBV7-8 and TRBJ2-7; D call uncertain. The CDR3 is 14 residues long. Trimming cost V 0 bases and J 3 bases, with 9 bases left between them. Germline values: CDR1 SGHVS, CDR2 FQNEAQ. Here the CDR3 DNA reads TGTGCCAGCAGCTTAGCTGGACGCGGCTACGAGCAGTACTTC. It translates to CASSLAGRGYEQYF.

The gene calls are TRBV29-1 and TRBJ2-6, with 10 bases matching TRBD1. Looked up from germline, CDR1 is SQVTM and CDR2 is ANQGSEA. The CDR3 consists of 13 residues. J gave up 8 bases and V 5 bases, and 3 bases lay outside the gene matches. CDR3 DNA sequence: TGCAGCGTTTCGGGACAGGGGACCAACGTCCTGACTTTC. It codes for CSVSGQGTNVLTF.

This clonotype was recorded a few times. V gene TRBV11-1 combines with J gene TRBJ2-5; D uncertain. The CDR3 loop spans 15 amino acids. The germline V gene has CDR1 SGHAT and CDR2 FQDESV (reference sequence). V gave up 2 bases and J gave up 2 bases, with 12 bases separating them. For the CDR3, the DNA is TGTGCCAGCAGCTTAAGTCATGGCAGGCAAGAGACCCAGTACTTC. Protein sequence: CASSLSHGRQETQYF.

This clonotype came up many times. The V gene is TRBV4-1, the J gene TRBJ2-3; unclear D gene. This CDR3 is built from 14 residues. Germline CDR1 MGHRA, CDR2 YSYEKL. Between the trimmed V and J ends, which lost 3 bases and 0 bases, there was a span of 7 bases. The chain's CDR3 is CASSHSDSTDTQYF. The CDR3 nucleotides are TGCGCCAGCAGCCATTCGGACAGCACAGATACGCAGTATTTT.

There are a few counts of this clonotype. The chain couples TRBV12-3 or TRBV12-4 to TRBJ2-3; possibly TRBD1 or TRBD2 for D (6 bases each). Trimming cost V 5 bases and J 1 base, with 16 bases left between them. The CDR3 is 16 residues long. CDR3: CASSLSGGGGTDTQYF. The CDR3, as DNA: TGTGCCAGCAGTCTCTCCGGGGGCGGGGGCACAGATACGCAGTATTTT.

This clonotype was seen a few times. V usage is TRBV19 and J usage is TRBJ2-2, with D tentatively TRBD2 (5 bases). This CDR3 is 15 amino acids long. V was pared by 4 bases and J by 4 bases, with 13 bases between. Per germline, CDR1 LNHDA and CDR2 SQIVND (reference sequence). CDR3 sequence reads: CASSTWGEGTGELFF. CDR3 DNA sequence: TGTGCCAGTAGTACGTGGGGAGAGGGCACCGGGGAGCTGTTTTTT.

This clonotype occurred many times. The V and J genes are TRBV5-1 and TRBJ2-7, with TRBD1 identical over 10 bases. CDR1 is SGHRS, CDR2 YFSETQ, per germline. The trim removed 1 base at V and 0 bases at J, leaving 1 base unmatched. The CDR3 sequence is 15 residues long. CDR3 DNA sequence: TGCGCCAGCAGCTTGCGACAGGGGGCCTCCTACGAGCAGTACTTC. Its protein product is CASSLRQGASYEQYF.

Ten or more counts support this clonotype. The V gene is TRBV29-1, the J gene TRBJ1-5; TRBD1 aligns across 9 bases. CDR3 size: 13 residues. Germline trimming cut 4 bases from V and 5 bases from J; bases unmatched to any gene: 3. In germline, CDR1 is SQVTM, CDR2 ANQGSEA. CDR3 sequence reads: CSVGWTGDQPQHF. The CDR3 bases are TGCAGCGTTGGGTGGACAGGGGATCAGCCCCAGCATTTT.

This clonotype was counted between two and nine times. The CDR3 DNA sequence: TGTGCCAGCAGTTCCGCTAGCGGGGGTCTCTACAATGAGCAGTTCTTC. As protein: CASSSASGGLYNEQFF. The chain links TRBV12-3 or TRBV12-4 to TRBJ2-1, with 10 bases matching TRBD2. Germline trimming cut 4 bases from V and 3 bases from J; bases unmatched to any gene: 6. The CDR3 spans 16 residues.

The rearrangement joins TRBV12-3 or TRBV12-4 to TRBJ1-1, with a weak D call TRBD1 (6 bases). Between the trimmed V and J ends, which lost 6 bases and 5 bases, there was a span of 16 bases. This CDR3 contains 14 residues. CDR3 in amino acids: CASSPQGLRTEAFF. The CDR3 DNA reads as TGTGCCAGCAGCCCACAGGGCTTAAGGACTGAAGCTTTCTTT.

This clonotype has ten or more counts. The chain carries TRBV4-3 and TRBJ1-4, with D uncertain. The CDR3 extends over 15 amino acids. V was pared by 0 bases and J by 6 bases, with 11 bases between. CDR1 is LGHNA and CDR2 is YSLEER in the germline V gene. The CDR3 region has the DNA TGCGCCAGCAGCCAAGATGCCAGTACCGATGAAAAACTGTTTTTT. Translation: CASSQDASTDEKLFF.

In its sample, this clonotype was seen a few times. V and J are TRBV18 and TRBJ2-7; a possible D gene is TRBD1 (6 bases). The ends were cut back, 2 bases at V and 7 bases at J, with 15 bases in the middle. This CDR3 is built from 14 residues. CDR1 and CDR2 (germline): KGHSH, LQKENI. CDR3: CASSPGTNSWEQYF. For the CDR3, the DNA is TGTGCCAGCTCACCAGGGACAAACTCATGGGAGCAGTACTTC.

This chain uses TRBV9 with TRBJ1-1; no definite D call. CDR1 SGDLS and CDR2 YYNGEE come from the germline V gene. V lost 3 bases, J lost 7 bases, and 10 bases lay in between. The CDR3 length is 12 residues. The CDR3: CASSGSTGEAFF. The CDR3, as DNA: TGTGCCAGCAGCGGTTCAACGGGTGAAGCTTTCTTT.

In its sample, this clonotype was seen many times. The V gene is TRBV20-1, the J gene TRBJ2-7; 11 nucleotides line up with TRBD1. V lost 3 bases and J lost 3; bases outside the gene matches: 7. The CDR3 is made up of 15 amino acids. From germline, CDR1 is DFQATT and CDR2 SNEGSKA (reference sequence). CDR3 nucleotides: TGCAGTGCTAGTATTCCGGGACAGGGGGACTACGAGCAGTACTTC. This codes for CSASIPGQGDYEQYF.

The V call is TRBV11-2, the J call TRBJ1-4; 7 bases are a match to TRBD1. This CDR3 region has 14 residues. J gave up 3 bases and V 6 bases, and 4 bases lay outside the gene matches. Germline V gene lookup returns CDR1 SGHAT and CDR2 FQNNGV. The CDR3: CASSSGTANEKLFF. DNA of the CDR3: TGTGCCAGCAGTTCCGGGACAGCTAATGAAAAACTGTTTTTT.

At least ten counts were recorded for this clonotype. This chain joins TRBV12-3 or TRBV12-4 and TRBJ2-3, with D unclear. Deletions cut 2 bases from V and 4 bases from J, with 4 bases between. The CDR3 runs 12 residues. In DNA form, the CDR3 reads TGTGCCAGCAGTTTATCGGCAGATACGCAGTATTTT. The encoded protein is CASSLSADTQYF.

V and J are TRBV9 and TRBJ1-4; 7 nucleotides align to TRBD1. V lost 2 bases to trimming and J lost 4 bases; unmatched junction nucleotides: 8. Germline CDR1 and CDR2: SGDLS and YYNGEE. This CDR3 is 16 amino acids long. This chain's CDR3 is CASSVQPGQLNEKLFF. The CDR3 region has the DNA TGTGCCAGCAGCGTGCAGCCGGGACAGCTTAATGAAAAACTGTTTTTT.

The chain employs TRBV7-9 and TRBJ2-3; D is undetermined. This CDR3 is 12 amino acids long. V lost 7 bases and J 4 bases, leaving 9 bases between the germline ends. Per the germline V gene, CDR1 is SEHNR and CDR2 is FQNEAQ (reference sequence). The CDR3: CASMLGSDTQYF. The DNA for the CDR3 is TGTGCCAGCATGTTAGGGTCAGATACGCAGTATTTT.

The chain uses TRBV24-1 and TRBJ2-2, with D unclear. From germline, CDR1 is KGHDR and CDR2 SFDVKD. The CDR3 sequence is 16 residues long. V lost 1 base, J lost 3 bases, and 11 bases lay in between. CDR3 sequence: CATSDFGRAHTGELFF. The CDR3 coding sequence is TGTGCCACCAGTGATTTCGGCCGGGCCCACACCGGGGAGCTGTTTTTT.

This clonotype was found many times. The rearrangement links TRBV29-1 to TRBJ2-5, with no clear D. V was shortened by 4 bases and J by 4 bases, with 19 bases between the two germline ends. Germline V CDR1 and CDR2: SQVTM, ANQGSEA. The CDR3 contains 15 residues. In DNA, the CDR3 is TGCAGCGTTGCTGAACGTCCCCAGTCCGTAGAGACCCAGTACTTC. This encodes CSVAERPQSVETQYF.

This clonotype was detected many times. CDR3 loop: CASSYPGGELFF. CDR3 DNA sequence: TGTGCCAGCAGCTACCCGGGCGGGGAGCTGTTTTTT. V gene TRBV11-2 combines with J gene TRBJ2-2; D is ambiguous. The CDR3 consists of 12 residues. Germline CDR1 reads SGHAT; CDR2 reads FQNNGV. The V end lost 4 bases, the J end lost 7 bases, and 7 bases lay between the germline ends.

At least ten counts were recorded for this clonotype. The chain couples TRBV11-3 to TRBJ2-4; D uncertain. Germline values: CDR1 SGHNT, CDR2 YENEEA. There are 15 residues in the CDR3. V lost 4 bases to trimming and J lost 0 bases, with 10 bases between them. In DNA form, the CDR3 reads TGTGCCAGCAGCTGGCGTAGCTTAGCCAAAAACATTCAGTACTTC. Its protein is CASSWRSLAKNIQYF.

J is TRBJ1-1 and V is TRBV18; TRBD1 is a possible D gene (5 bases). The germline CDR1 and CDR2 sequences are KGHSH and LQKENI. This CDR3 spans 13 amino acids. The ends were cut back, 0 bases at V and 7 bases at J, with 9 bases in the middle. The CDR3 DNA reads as TGTGCCAGCTCACCACCGGGGGGGTATGAAGCTTTCTTT. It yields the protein CASSPPGGYEAFF.

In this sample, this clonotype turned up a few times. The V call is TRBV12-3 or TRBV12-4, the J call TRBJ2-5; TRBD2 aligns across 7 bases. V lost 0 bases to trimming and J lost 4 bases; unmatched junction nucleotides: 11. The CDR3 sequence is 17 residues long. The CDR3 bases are TGTGCCAGCAGTTTAGCTGGGTCGGCTAGCGGTCGAGAGACCCAGTACTTC. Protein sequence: CASSLAGSASGRETQYF.

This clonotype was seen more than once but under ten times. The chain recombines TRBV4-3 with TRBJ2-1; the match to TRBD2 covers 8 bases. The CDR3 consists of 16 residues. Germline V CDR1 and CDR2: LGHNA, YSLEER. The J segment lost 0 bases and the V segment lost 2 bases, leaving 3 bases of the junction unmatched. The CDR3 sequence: CASSQYTSGSYNEQFF. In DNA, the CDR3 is TGCGCCAGCAGCCAATATACTAGCGGCTCCTACAATGAGCAGTTCTTC.

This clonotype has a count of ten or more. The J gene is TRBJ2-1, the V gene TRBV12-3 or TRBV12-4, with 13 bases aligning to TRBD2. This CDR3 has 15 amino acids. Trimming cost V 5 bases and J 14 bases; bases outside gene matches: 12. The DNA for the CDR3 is TGTGCCAGCAGTCCTAGACTAGCGGGAGGAGGAGGCGAGTTCTTC. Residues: CASSPRLAGGGGEFF.

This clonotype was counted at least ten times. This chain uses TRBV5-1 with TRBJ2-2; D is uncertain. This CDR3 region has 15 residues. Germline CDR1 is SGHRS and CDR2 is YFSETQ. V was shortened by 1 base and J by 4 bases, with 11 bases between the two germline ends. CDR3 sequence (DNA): TGCGCCAGCAGCTTGAAACCCTCGGGCACCGGGGAGCTGTTTTTT. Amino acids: CASSLKPSGTGELFF. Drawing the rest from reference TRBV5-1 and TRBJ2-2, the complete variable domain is KAGVTQTPRYLIKTRGQQVTLSCSPISGHRSVSWYQQTPGQGLQFLFEYFSETQRNKGNFPGRFSGRQFSNSRSEMNVSTLELGDSALYLCASSLKPSGTGELFFGEGSRLTVL.